This T cell receptor (beta chain) was captured in a study of OX40 agonist ivuxolimab in advanced cancers. The study's findings and limits: Expanded clones were, on average, more numerous in CD8+ T cells than in CD4+.

Clones were read by immunoSEQ multiplex PCR, and TCRdb kept only the in-frame ones, dropping some. Of tens of thousands of clones listed, 88% are singletons. This clone has only one observation. Antigen: not known. The CDR3 consists of 14 residues. The ends were cut back, 5 bases at V and 8 bases at J, with 18 bases in the middle. Germline CDR1 and CDR2: LNHDA and SQIVND (reference sequence). The sequences come from CD4+ or CD8+ T cells sorted from blood, collected in a trial of the OX40 agonist ivuxolimab. This chain connects TRBV19 to TRBJ1-1; the D gene is possibly TRBD1 (5 bases). The sequence derives from an adult with an advanced solid tumor such as melanoma, head and neck, liver or kidney cancer. The CDR3: CASSHLRDATEAFF. For the CDR3, the DNA is TGTGCCAGTAGTCACCTGCGGGACGCCACCGAAGCTTTCTTT. Looking up the rest from reference TRBV19 and TRBJ1-1 gives the full variable domain: DGGITQSPKYLFRKEGQNVTLSCEQNLNHDAMYWYRQDPGQGLRLIYYSQIVNDFQKGDIAEGYSVSREKKESFPLTVTSAQKNPTAFYLCASSHLRDATEAFFGQGTRLTVV.